This T cell receptor beta chain was sequenced in a study of blood T cell repertoires in COVID-19. V was trimmed by 4 bases and J by 0 bases, leaving 10 bases between them. The CDR3 has 14 amino acids. Germline V CDR1 and CDR2: SGHTS, YDEGEE. The table came from immunoSEQ multiplex PCR; TCRdb's copy has only in-frame clones and leaves some out. The sample records 95,000 to 150,000 clones, around 76% being singletons. Material: peripheral blood. This clonotype originated in a man at least 80 years old with COVID-19, enrolled during active disease. The chain employs TRBV5-8 and TRBJ1-1, with D tentatively TRBD1 (5 bases). The CDR3 loop reads CASSATVMNTEAFF. For the CDR3, the DNA is TGTGCCAGCAGCGCGACAGTAATGAACACTGAAGCTTTCTTT.